The clone carrying this TCR beta chain showed up just once. Its specificity is not known. The data were obtained in a study of multiple sclerosis patients with progressive multifocal leukoencephalopathy. Germline V CDR1 and CDR2: SGHRS, YFSETQ. This CDR3 contains 13 residues. V lost 4 bases to trimming and J lost 6 bases; unmatched junction nucleotides: 4. Some clones are missing from TCRdb's copy, which holds only in-frame ones; the method was immunoSEQ multiplex PCR. The data show about 31,000 clones, with approximately 85% seen just once and 9.5% to 15% held by the top ten. The time point was: time of PML onset. T3 refers to blood collected at the onset of PML. Whole-study findings and limits: It is unclear whether the findings reflect JC virus infection or general immunocompromise. Most PML patients had lower entropy, suggesting less diverse TRB repertoires.

The sequencing used PBMCs, collected from a patient treated with natalizumab. The receptor was isolated from a woman aged 25 to 39 with progressive multifocal leukoencephalopathy. The chain recombines TRBV5-1 with TRBJ2-3, with 8 bases identical to TRBD2. In DNA form, the CDR3 reads TGCGCCAGCAGCAAACCGGGAGGGGATACGCAGTATTTT. This encodes CASSKPGGDTQYF.